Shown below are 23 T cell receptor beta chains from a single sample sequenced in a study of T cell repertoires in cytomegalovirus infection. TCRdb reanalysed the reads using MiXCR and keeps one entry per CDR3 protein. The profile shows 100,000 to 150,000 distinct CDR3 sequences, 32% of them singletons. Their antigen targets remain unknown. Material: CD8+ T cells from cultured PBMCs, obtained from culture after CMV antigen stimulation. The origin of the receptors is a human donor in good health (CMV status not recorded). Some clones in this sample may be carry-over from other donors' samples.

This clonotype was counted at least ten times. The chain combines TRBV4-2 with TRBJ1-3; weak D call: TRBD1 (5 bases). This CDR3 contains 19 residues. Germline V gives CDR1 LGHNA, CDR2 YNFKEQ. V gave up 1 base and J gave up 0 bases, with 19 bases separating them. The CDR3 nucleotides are TGTGCCAGCAGCCAAGCCCGGACACAGAGTCTGTACTCTGGAAACACCATATATTTT. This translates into CASSQARTQSLYSGNTIYF.

The CDR3: CASSPLNRDRLYGYTF. The CDR3 DNA follows: TGTGCCAGCAGCCCGCTGAACAGGGACCGGCTCTATGGCTACACCTTC. This chain joins TRBV11-1 and TRBJ1-2; TRBD1 is a possible D gene (6 bases). Per germline, CDR1 SGHAT and CDR2 FQDESV (reference sequence). Trimming shortened V by 5 bases and J by 4 bases, and 20 bases separated the two germline ends. The CDR3 totals 16 residues.

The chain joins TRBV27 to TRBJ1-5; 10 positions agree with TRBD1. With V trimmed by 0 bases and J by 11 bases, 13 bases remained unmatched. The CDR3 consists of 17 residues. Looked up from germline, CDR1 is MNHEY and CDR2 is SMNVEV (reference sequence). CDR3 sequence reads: CASSLSYGTGVFLSQHF. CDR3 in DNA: TGTGCCAGCAGTTTATCTTATGGGACAGGGGTTTTTTTGTCCCAGCATTTT.

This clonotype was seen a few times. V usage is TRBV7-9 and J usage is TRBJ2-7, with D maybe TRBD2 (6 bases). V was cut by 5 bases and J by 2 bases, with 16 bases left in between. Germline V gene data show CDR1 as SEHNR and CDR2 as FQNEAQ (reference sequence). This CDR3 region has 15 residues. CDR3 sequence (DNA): TGTGCCAGCAGCCTCTGGGGGGAGGAGCCCTACGAGCAGTACTTC. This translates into CASSLWGEEPYEQYF. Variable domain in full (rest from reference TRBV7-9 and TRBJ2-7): DTGVSQNPRHKITKRGQNVTFRCDPISEHNRLYWYRQTLGQGPEFLTYFQNEAQLEKSRLLSDRFSAERPKGSFSTLEIQRTEQGDSAMYLCASSLWGEEPYEQYFGPGTRLTVT.

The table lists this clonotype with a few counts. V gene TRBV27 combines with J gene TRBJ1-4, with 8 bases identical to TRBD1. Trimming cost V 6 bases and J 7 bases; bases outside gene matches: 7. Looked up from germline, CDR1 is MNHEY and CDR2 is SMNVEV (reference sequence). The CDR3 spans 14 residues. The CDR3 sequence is CASSPRTGSEKLFF. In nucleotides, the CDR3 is TGTGCCAGCAGCCCCAGGACAGGGAGTGAAAAACTGTTTTTT.

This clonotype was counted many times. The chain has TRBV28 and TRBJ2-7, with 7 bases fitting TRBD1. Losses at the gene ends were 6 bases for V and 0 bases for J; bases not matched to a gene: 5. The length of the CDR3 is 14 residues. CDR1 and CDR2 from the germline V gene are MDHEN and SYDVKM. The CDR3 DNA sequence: TGTGCCAGCAGACGACAGGGTCTCTCCTACGAGCAGTACTTC. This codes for CASRRQGLSYEQYF.

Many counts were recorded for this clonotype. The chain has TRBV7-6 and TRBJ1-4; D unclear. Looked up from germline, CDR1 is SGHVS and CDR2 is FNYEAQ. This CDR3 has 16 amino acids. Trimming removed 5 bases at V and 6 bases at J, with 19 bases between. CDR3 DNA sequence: TGTGCCAGCAGCGCCCGGACCCGTAGGTTGGATGAAAAACTGTTTTTT. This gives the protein CASSARTRRLDEKLFF.

The CDR3 sequence is CASSFPGSNQPQHF. The CDR3 nucleotides are TGTGCCAGCAGTTTTCCGGGTAGCAATCAGCCCCAGCATTTT. This chain links TRBV12-3 or TRBV12-4 with TRBJ1-5, with D unclear. The ends were cut back, 3 bases at V and 0 bases at J, with 6 bases in the middle. The CDR3 runs to 14 residues.

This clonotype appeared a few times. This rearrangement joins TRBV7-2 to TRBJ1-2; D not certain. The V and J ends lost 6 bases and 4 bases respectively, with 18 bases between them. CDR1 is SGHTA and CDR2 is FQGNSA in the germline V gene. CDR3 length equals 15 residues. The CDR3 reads CASSFPLEDGYGYTF. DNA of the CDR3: TGTGCCAGCAGTTTCCCGTTGGAGGACGGCTATGGCTACACCTTC.

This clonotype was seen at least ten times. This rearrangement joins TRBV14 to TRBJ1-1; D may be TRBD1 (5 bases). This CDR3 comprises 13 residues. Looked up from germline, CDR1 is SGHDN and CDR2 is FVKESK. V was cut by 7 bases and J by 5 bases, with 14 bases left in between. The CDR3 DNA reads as TGTGCCAGCACCCCCGAGGGGTGGACTGAAGCTTTCTTT. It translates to CASTPEGWTEAFF.

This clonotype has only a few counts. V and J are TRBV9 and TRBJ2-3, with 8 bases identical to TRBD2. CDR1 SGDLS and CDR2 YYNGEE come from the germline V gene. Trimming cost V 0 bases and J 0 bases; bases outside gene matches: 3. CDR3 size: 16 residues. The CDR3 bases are TGTGCCAGCAGCGTAGCACTAGCGGAGAGCACAGATACGCAGTATTTT. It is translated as CASSVALAESTDTQYF.

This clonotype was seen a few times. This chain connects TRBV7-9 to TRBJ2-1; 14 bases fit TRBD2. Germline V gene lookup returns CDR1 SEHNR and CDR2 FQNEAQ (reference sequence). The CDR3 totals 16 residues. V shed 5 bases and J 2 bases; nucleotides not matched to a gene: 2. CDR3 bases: TGTGCCAGCAGCCCGGGACTAGCGGGGGCCTACAATGAGCAGTTCTTC. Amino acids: CASSPGLAGAYNEQFF.

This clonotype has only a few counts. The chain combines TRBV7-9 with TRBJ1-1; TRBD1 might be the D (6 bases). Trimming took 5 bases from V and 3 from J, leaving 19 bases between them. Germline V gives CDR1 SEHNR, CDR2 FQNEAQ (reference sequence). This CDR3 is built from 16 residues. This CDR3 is CASSPGEGGRHTEAFF. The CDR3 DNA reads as TGTGCCAGCAGCCCGGGGGAGGGGGGAAGGCACACTGAAGCTTTCTTT.

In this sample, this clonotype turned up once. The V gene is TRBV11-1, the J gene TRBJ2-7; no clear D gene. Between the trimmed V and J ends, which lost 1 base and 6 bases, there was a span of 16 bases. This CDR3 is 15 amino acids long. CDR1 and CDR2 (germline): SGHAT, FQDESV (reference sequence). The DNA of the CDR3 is TGTGCCAGCAGCTTAGTAGACGCGACCCCCGGCGAGCAGTACTTC. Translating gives CASSLVDATPGEQYF.

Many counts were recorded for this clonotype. In nucleotides, the CDR3 is TGTGCCAGCAGTGAAGACAAGGGCAGCTCCTATAATTCACCCCTCCACTTT. Its translation: CASSEDKGSSYNSPLHF. The J gene is TRBJ1-6, the V gene TRBV2; D not resolved. Trimming shortened V by 1 base and J by 0 bases, and 10 bases separated the two germline ends. CDR1 is SNHLY, CDR2 FYNNEI, per germline. This CDR3 has 17 amino acids.

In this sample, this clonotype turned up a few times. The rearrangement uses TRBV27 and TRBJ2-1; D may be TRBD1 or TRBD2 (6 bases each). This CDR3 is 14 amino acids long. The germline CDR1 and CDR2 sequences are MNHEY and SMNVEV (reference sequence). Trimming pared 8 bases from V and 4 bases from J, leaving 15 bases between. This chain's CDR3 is CASLGGFQYNEQFF. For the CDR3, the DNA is TGTGCCAGCTTAGGGGGGTTCCAATACAATGAGCAGTTCTTC.

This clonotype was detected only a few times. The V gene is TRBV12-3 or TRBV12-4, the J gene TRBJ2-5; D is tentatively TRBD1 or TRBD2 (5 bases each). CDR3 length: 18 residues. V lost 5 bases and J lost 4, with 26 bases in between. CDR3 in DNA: TGTGCCAGCAGTGCCCTCATTGAGGGGCCTGACGGGCCAGAGACCCAGTACTTC. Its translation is CASSALIEGPDGPETQYF.

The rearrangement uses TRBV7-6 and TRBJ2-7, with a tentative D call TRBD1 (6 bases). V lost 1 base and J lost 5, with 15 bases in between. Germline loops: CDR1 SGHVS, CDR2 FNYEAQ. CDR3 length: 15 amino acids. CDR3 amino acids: CASSLERGGVDEQYF. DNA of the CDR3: TGTGCCAGCAGCTTAGAGAGAGGGGGTGTGGACGAGCAGTACTTC.

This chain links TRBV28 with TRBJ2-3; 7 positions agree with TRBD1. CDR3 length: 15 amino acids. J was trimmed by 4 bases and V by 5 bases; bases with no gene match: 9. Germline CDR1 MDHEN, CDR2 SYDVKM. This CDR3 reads CASSPRDSLADTQYF. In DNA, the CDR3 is TGTGCCAGCAGTCCCCGGGACAGCTTAGCAGATACGCAGTATTTT.

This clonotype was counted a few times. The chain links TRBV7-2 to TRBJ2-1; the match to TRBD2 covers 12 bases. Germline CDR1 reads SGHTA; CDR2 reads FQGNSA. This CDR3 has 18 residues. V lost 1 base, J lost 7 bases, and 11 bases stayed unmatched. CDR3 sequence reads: CASSLVSSSGGARNEQFF. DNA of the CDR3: TGTGCCAGCAGCTTAGTGTCGTCTAGCGGGGGGGCTAGAAATGAGCAGTTCTTC.

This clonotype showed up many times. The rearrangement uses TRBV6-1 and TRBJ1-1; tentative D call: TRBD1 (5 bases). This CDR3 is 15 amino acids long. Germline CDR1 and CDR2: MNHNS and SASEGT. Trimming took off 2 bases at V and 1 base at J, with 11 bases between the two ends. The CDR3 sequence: CASSEKMDKNTEAFF. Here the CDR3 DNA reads TGTGCCAGCAGTGAAAAAATGGACAAGAACACTGAAGCTTTCTTT.

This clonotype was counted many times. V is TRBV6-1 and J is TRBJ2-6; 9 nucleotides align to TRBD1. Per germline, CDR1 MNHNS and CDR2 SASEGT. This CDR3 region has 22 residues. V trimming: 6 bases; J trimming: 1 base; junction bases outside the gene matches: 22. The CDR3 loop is CASSDPWGTLTGGLSGANVLTF. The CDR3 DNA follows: TGTGCCAGCAGCGATCCCTGGGGGACTTTGACAGGGGGTTTGTCTGGGGCCAACGTCCTGACTTTC.

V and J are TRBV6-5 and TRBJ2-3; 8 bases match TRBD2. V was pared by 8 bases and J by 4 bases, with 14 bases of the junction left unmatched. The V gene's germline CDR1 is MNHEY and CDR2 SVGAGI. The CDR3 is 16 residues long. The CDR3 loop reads CASCSSGGPTADTQYF. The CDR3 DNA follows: TGTGCCAGCTGCAGCAGCGGGGGACCCACCGCAGATACGCAGTATTTT.